This T cell receptor beta chain was sequenced in a study of memory CD4+ T cells and cytomegalovirus serostatus. Germline V gene sequence: CDR1 MNHEY, CDR2 SVGAGI. Trimming took 6 bases from V and 6 from J, leaving 9 bases between them. This CDR3 has 12 amino acids. Single viable CD3+CD4+CD8-CD45RO+ cells were sorted as the memory CD4+ T cells. Positive selection with CD4 microbeads enriched total CD4+ T cells. In the authors' workflow: After removing out-of-frame reads, 2 million to 2.5 million distinct TCRbeta sequences remained. Using immunoSEQ multiplex PCR, the repertoire was profiled, and TCRdb retains in-frame clones only, with some absent. V and J calls and clone size follow that table, whereas D and trimming were derived from the DNA. The data contain about 52,000 clones, more than 70% of them seen just once; the ten biggest clones take up about 2.1%.

This TCR came from an adult in good health and CMV-seropositive. The gene calls are TRBV6-5 and TRBJ2-1; D ambiguous. Sequencing was done on a sample of memory CD4+ T cells from blood. CDR3 coding DNA: TGTGCCAGCAGATCAACTATCAATGAGCAGTTCTTC. Translated, it gives CASRSTINEQFF.